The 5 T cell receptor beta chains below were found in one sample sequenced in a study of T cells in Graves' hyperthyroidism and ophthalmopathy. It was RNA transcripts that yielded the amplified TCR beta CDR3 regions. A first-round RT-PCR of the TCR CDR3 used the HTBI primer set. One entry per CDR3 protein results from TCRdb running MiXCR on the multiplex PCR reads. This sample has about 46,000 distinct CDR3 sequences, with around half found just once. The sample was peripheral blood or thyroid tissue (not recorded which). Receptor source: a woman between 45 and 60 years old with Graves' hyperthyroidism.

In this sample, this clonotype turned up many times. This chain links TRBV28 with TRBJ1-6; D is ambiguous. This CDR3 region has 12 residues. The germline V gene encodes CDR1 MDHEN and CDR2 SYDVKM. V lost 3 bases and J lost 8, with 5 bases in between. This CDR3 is CASSFEDSPLHF. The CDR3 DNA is TGTGCCAGCAGTTTCGAAGATTCACCCCTCCACTTT.

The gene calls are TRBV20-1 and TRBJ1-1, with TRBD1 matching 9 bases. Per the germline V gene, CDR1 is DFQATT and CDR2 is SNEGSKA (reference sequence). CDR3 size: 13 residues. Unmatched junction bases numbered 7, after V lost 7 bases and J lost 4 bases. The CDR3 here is CSVTGGRGTEAFF. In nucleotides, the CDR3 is TGCAGTGTCACAGGGGGCAGGGGCACTGAAGCTTTCTTT.

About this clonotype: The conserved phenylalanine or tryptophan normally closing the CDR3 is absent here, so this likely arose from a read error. The CDR3, as DNA: TGTGCCAGCGGTTACTCTTATGCAGGCTCCGAGCAGTACTCC. This gives the protein CASGYSYAGSEQYS. The chain joins TRBV7-8 to TRBJ2-7; D is unresolved. V dropped 8 bases and J dropped 6 bases, with 20 bases sitting between them. The CDR3 extends over 14 amino acids. CDR1 and CDR2 (germline): SGHVS, FQNEAQ.

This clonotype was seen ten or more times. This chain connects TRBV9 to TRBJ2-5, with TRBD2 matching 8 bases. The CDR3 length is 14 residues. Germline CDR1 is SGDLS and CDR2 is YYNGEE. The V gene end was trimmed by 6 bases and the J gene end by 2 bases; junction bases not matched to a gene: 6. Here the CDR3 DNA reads TGTGCCAGCACCCGGGGGGGAGATCAAGAGACCCAGTACTTC. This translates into CASTRGGDQETQYF.

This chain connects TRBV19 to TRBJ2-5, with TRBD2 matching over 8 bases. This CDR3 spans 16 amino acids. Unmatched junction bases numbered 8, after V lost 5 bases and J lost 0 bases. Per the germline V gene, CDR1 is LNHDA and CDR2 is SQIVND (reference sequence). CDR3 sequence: CASSSRLARYQETQYF. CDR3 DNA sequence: TGTGCCAGTAGTTCCCGACTAGCGAGGTACCAAGAGACCCAGTACTTC.